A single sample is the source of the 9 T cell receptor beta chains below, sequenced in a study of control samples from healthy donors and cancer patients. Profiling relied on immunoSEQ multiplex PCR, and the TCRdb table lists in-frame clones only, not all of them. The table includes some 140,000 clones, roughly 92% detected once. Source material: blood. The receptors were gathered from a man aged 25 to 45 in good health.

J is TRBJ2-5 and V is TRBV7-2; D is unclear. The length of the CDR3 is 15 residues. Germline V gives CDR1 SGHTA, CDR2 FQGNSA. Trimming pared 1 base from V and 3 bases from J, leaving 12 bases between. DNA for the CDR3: TGTGCCAGCAGCTTAGGCCCCCGTGCAGAAGAGACCCAGTACTTC. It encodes CASSLGPRAEETQYF.

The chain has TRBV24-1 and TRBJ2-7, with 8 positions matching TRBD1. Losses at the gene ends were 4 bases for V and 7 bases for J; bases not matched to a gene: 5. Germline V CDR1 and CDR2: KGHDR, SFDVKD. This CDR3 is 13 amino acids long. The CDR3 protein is CATSDLTGVEQYF. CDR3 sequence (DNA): TGTGCCACCAGTGACCTGACAGGGGTTGAGCAGTACTTC.

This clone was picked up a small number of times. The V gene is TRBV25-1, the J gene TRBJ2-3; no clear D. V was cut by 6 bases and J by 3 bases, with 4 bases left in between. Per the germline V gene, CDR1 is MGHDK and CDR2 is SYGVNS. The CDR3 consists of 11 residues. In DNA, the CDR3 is TGTGCCAGCAGGACTACAGATACGCAGTATTTT. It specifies CASRTTDTQYF.

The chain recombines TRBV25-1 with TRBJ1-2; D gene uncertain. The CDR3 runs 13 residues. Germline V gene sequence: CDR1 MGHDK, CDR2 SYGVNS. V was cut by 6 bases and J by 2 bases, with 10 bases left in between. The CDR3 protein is CASRLGANYGYTF. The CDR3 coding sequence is TGTGCCAGCAGGTTGGGAGCAAACTATGGCTACACCTTC.

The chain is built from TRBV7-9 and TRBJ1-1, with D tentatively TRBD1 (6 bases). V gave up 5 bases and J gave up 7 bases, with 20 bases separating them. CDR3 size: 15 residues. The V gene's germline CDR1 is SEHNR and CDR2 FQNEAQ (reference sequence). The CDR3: CASSPRSPGVLEAFF. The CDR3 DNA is TGTGCCAGCAGCCCTCGAAGTCCAGGGGTACTTGAAGCTTTCTTT.

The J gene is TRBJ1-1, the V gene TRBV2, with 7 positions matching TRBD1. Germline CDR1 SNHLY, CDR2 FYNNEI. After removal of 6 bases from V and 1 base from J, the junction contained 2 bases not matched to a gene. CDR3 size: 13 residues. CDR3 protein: CASRRTGNTEAFF. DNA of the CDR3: TGTGCCAGCAGAAGGACAGGGAACACTGAAGCTTTCTTT.

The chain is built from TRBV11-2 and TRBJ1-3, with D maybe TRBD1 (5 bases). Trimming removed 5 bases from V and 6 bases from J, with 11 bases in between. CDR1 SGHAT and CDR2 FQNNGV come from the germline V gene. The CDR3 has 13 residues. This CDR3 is CASSLGVVNTIYF. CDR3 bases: TGTGCCAGCAGCCTAGGGGTGGTAAACACCATATATTTT.

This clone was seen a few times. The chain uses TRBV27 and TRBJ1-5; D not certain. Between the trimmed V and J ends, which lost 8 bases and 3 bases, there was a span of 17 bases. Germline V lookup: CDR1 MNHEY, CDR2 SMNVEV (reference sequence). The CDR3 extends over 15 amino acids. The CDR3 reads CASGTGSRDNQPQHF. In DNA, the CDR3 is TGTGCCAGCGGTACCGGGAGCCGCGACAATCAGCCCCAGCATTTT.

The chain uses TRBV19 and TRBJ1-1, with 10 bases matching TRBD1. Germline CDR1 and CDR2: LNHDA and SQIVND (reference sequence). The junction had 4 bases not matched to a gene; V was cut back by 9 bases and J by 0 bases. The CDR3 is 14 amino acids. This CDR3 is CASRDRGMNTEAFF. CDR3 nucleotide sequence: TGTGCCAGCCGGGACAGGGGCATGAACACTGAAGCTTTCTTT.